This TCR beta chain was captured by sequencing in a study of T cell responses to AZD1222 COVID-19 vaccine. The ends were cut back, 4 bases at V and 1 base at J, with 13 bases in the middle. The CDR3 consists of 15 residues. Germline values: CDR1 LGHNA, CDR2 YSLEER. Produced via immunoSEQ multiplex PCR; TCRdb's table is partial and in-frame only. This table holds approximately 93,000 clones, about 88% found once. The material sequenced was peripheral blood, taken 28 days after the second AZD1222 dose. This receptor was identified in an adult who received the AZD1222 COVID-19 vaccine. The chain employs TRBV4-3 and TRBJ1-1; D uncertain. The CDR3 DNA is TGCGCCAGCAGCCTCTATCGATCGGGGAACACTGAAGCTTTCTTT. Translation gives CASSLYRSGNTEAFF.